The clone carrying this TCR delta chain was detected only a few times. A far larger clone is one base from this, pointing to a likely read error. The germline V gene encodes CDR1 GEAIGNYY and CDR2 EKD. This CDR3 is built from 21 residues. TCRdb called clones anew from the RT-PCR reads with CATT. The sample records approximately 1,100 delta-chain clones, about 17% being singletons. These data belong to a study of gamma-delta T cells after stem cell transplantation. The sample comprised gamma-delta T cells. This chain connects TRDV2 to TRDJ3; 10 bases match TRDD3. The receptor comes from a human donor. It is not recorded whose cells these are; they may come from a transplant donor. Here the CDR3 reads CACGTAPLGDPSSWDTRQMFF. The CDR3, as DNA: TGTGCCTGTGGCACCGCCCCACTGGGGGATCCGAGCTCCTGGGACACCCGACAGATGTTTTTC.